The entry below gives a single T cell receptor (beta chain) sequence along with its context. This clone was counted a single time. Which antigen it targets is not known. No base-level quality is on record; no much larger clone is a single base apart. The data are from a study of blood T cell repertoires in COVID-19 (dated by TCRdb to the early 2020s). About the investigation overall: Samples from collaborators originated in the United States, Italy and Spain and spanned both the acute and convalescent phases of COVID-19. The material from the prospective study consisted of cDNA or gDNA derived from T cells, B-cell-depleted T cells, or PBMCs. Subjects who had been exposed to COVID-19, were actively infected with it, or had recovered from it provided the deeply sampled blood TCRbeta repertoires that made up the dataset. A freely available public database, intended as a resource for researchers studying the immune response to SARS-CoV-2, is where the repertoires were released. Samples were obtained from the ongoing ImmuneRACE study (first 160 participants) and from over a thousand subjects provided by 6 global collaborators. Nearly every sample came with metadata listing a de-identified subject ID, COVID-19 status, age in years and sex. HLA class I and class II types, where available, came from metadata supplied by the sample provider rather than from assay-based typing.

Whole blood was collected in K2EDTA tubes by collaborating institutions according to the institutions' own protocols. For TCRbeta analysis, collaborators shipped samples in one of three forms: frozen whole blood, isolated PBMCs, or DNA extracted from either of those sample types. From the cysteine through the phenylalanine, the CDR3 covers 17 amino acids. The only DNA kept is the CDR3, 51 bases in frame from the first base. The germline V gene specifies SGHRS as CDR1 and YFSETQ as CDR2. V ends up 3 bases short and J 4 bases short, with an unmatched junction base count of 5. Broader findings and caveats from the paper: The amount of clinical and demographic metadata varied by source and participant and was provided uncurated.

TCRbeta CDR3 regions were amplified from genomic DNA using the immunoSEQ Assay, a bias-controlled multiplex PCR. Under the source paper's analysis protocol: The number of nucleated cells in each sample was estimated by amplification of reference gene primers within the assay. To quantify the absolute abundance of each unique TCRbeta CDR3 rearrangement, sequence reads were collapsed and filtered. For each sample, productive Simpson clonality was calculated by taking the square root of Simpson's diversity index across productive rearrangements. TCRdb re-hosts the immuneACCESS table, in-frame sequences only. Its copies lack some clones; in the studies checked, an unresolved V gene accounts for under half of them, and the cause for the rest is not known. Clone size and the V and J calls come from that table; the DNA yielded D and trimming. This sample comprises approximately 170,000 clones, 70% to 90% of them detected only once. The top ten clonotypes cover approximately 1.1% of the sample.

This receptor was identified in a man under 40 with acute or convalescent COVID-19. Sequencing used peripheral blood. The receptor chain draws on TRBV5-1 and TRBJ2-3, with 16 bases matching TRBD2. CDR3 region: CASSSGTSGGVADTQYF. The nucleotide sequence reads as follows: TGCGCCAGCAGCTCCGGGACTAGCGGGGGGGTGGCAGATACGCAGTATTTT.